This T cell receptor beta chain stems from a study of yellow fever vaccine responses in identical twins. General study findings and limits: Twins' vaccine T cell response reportedly seemed partly convergent, partly personalized.

Trimming shortened V by 3 bases and J by 9 bases, and 11 bases separated the two germline ends. Germline V gene lookup returns CDR1 SSHAT and CDR2 FNYEAQ (reference sequence). CDR3 size: 13 residues. TCRdb reprocessed the RT-PCR reads via MiXCR and lists one record per CDR3 protein. The sample shows tens of thousands of distinct CDR3 sequences, approximately 54% of them seen only once. Details on this clonotype: Antigen unknown.

The sequence came from a woman younger than 35 who received the yellow fever vaccine. The sequencing here drew on T cells from blood (PBMCs), unsorted or a sorted subset (not recorded which), taken before or after yellow fever vaccination (not recorded which). The J gene is TRBJ2-2, the V gene TRBV7-7; D is possibly TRBD2 (5 bases). DNA for the CDR3: TGTGCCAGCAGCTTCTGGACTGGTCGGGAGCTGTTTTTT. Residues: CASSFWTGRELFF.